These T cell receptor beta chains were read from a single sample in a study of technical replicates of blood from a handful of donors. Assay: immunoSEQ multiplex PCR; the TCRdb copy retains only in-frame clones and omits some. The sample shows roughly 100,000 clones, around 95% of them seen only once. The sequenced sample was T cells isolated from PBMCs. The receptors were gathered from a human donor in good health. CDR3s include the opening cysteine and the closing phenylalanine or tryptophan. A D gene is named only where the DNA matches it firmly. Where a row states a size, it is once, few, many or the class of an expanded clone; other rows omit it.

TRBV2	NA	TRBD1	TRBJ2-7	CASIRDRGFEQYF	TGTGCCAGCATCCGGGACAGGGGGTTCGAGCAGTACTTC
TRBV19	NA	TRBD1	TRBJ2-7	CASSRTGTDYDFSYEQYF	TGTGCCAGTAGTAGAACCGGGACAGATTATGATTTCTCCTACGAGCAGTACTTC
TRBV15	NA	NA	TRBJ2-5	CATSKEQGSVGTQYF	TGTGCCACCAGCAAAGAACAGGGTAGCGTTGGTACCCAGTACTTC
TRBV5-6	NA	NA	TRBJ2-5	CASSLGEETQYF	TGTGCCAGCAGCTTGGGAGAAGAGACCCAGTACTTC
TRBV9	NA	NA	TRBJ1-2	CASSANRDGGYTF	TGTGCCAGCAGCGCCAACAGGGACGGTGGCTACACCTTC
TRBV19	NA	TRBD1	TRBJ1-3	CASSIPGTGRFGNTIYF	TGTGCCAGTAGTATCCCCGGGACAGGGAGATTTGGAAACACCATATATTTT
TRBV6-5	NA	NA	TRBJ2-7	CASSYGRGQNIDEQYF	TGTGCCAGCAGTTACGGGCGAGGGCAGAATATCGACGAGCAGTACTTC
TRBV5-1	NA	TRBD1	TRBJ2-3	CASRRDSSTDTQYF	TGCGCCAGCAGGAGGGACAGTAGCACAGATACGCAGTATTTT
TRBV5-1	NA	NA	TRBJ1-1	CASSLAGVVAFF	TGCGCCAGCAGCTTGGCCGGAGTCGTAGCTTTCTTT
TRBV5-1	NA	TRBD1	TRBJ1-1	CASSSRTGNTEAFF	TGCGCCAGCAGCTCCCGGACAGGGAACACTGAAGCTTTCTTT
TRBV12-2	NA	NA	TRBJ2-1	CASRSRKWAGRSGNLNWDEQFF	TGTGCAAGTCGCTCTAGAAAATGGGCGGGTCGTAGCGGGAATTTGAATTGGGATGAGCAGTTCTTC
TRBV2	NA	NA	TRBJ1-1	CASIKGEGTGAFF	TGTGCCAGCATAAAAGGGGAGGGGACGGGAGCTTTCTTT
TRBV2	NA	NA	TRBJ1-3	CASGDFPGNTIYF	TGTGCCAGTGGGGACTTTCCTGGAAACACCATATATTTT
TRBV27	NA	TRBD2	TRBJ2-7	CASSLTPSGVFYEQYF	TGTGCCAGCAGTCTAACCCCTAGCGGAGTCTTCTACGAGCAGTACTTC
TRBV6-5	once	NA	TRBJ1-4	CASSYWAATNEKLFF	TGTGCCAGCAGTTACTGGGCTGCAACTAATGAAAAACTGTTTTTT
TRBV10-1	NA	NA	TRBJ2-1	CASSDPRGFNEQFF	TGCGCCAGCAGTGACCCCCGAGGATTCAATGAGCAGTTCTTC
TRBV5-1	NA	NA	TRBJ2-3	CASSYWTTDTQYF	TGCGCCAGCAGCTACTGGACTACAGATACGCAGTATTTT
TRBV2	NA	TRBD2	TRBJ2-5	CASRLAGVGQETQYF	TGTGCCAGTCGACTAGCGGGGGTAGGTCAAGAGACCCAGTACTTC
TRBV6-1	NA	NA	TRBJ1-5	CASSEAPGNQPQHF	TGTGCCAGCAGTGAAGCCCCGGGCAATCAGCCCCAGCATTTT
TRBV6-5	NA	NA	TRBJ1-6	CASSFRPSSYNSPLHF	TGTGCCAGCAGTTTCCGTCCCAGCTCCTATAATTCACCCCTCCACTTT
TRBV13	NA	NA	TRBJ2-2	CASSYEGIGELFF	TGTGCCAGCAGCTACGAGGGTATCGGGGAGCTGTTTTTT
TRBV5-1	NA	NA	TRBJ2-1	CASSPPGGVYNEQFF	TGCGCCAGCAGTCCCCCAGGAGGCGTATACAATGAGCAGTTCTTC
TRBV2	NA	NA	TRBJ2-3	CASTDGASRRGDTQYF	TGTGCCAGCACCGATGGGGCTAGCCGAAGGGGGGATACGCAGTATTTT
TRBV6-1	NA	TRBD1	TRBJ1-1	CASSEAPGQGVNTEAFF	TGTGCCAGCAGTGAAGCGCCGGGACAGGGCGTGAACACTGAAGCTTTCTTT
TRBV2	NA	NA	TRBJ1-5	CASSPGIGSNQPQHF	TGTGCCAGCAGCCCCGGGATAGGGAGCAATCAGCCCCAGCATTTT
TRBV19	NA	TRBD1	TRBJ1-5	CASSRLGTGWENSNQPQHF	TGTGCCAGTAGTAGATTAGGGACAGGGTGGGAAAATAGCAATCAGCCCCAGCATTTT
TRBV4-1	NA	NA	TRBJ2-7	CASSQESATPYEQYF	TGCGCCAGCAGCCAAGAGTCTGCGACTCCCTACGAGCAGTACTTC
TRBV6-1	NA	TRBD1	TRBJ1-5	CASSRGQGRDQPQHF	TGTGCCAGCAGTCGGGGACAGGGAAGGGATCAGCCCCAGCATTTT
TRBV7-6	NA	NA	TRBJ2-7	CASSLAYAGTYEQYF	TGTGCCAGCAGCTTAGCTTACGCAGGCACCTACGAGCAGTACTTC
TRBV28	NA	NA	TRBJ2-2	CASSFVENTGELFF	TGTGCCAGCAGTTTCGTAGAGAACACCGGGGAGCTGTTTTTT
TRBV29-1	few	TRBD1	TRBJ1-1	CSVRTGDHARAFF	TGCAGCGTCAGGACAGGAGACCATGCAAGAGCTTTCTTT
TRBV30	NA	NA	TRBJ1-1	CAWSKREGNTEAFF	TGTGCCTGGAGTAAGAGGGAGGGGAACACTGAAGCTTTCTTT
TRBV10-3	NA	NA	TRBJ1-4	CANKTEKLFF	TGTGCCAACAAGACAGAAAAACTGTTTTTT
TRBV5-4	NA	NA	TRBJ1-1	CASSGGGASEETEAFF	TGTGCCAGCAGCGGGGGAGGGGCGTCGGAGGAGACTGAAGCTTTCTTT
TRBV7-6	NA	NA	TRBJ2-7	CASSRVREYTHPDYGEQYF	TGTGCCAGCAGCAGAGTCAGAGAATATACCCACCCTGACTACGGGGAGCAGTACTTC
TRBV5-6	once	NA	TRBJ2-4	CATSRDLGNIQYF	TGTGCCACTTCCCGGGACTTAGGGAACATTCAGTACTTC
TRBV5-1	NA	NA	TRBJ1-1	CASSLLPEAEAFF	TGCGCCAGCAGCTTGTTACCGGAGGCTGAAGCTTTCTTT